What follows describes a single T cell receptor beta chain. The sample is drawn from a study of blood T cell repertoires in COVID-19. The germline V gene encodes CDR1 SGHRS and CDR2 YFSETQ. CDR3 size: 14 residues. V lost 1 base and J lost 1, with 8 bases in between. Those who participated ranged in age from roughly 18 to 100 years and resided in about two dozen US areas. Clones were read by immunoSEQ multiplex PCR, and TCRdb kept only the in-frame ones, dropping some. The sample includes roughly 260,000 clones, over 75% seen only once; the top ten take under 2.5%. Sequences were obtained from PBMCs or T cells enriched from blood (not recorded which). The sequence derives from a woman between 45 and 65 years old who had recovered from COVID-19. The chain couples TRBV5-1 to TRBJ2-5; D possibly corresponds to TRBD1 (5 bases). Here the CDR3 reads CASSLRQGQETQYF. Here the CDR3 DNA reads TGCGCCAGCAGCTTGAGGCAGGGCCAAGAGACCCAGTACTTC. Combining the CDR3 with reference TRBV5-1 and TRBJ2-5 gives the whole variable domain KAGVTQTPRYLIKTRGQQVTLSCSPISGHRSVSWYQQTPGQGLQFLFEYFSETQRNKGNFPGRFSGRQFSNSRSEMNVSTLELGDSALYLCASSLRQGQETQYFGPGTRLLVL.